The 11 T cell receptor beta chains below all came from one sample that was sequenced in a study of stem cell transplantation in POMP-related autoinflammatory disease. Sequencing was performed with immunoSEQ multiplex PCR; in TCRdb, only in-frame clones are kept and a portion is missing. Here the sample spans 25,000 to 40,000 clones, around 90% being singletons. Sequenced here: CD4+ T cells from PBMCs, sampled before stem cell transplantation. Every receptor here comes from a human donor with POMP-related autoinflammation and immune dysregulation (PRAID).

The gene calls are TRBV2 and TRBJ2-7, with a weak D call TRBD1 (6 bases). V was trimmed by 1 base and J by 9 bases, leaving 7 bases between them. The CDR3 has 11 residues. Looked up from germline, CDR1 is SNHLY and CDR2 is FYNNEI. CDR3 sequence: CASSEEGVQYF. The CDR3 region has the DNA TGTGCCAGCAGTGAAGAGGGGGTGCAGTACTTC.

The CDR3 loop reads CASSRSYRGPEAFF. In DNA form, the CDR3 reads TGCGCCAGCAGCAGATCTTACAGGGGCCCTGAAGCTTTCTTT. This chain connects TRBV5-1 to TRBJ1-1, with 7 bases fitting TRBD1. This CDR3 has 14 residues. V trimming: 4 bases; J trimming: 6 bases; junction bases outside the gene matches: 9. Germline lookup yields CDR1 SGHRS and CDR2 YFSETQ.

The V gene is TRBV5-1, the J gene TRBJ2-7; the match to TRBD2 covers 7 bases. CDR1 and CDR2 (germline): SGHRS, YFSETQ. The CDR3 has 16 amino acids. Germline trimming cut 1 base from V and 3 bases from J; bases unmatched to any gene: 10. CDR3 protein: CASSLNTVGGGYEQYF. CDR3 coding DNA: TGCGCCAGCAGCTTGAACACCGTCGGCGGGGGCTACGAGCAGTACTTC.

This chain uses TRBV7-3 with TRBJ1-6; D remains ambiguous. This CDR3 has 13 amino acids. Germline CDR1 reads SGHTA; CDR2 reads FQGTGA. The ends were cut back, 4 bases at V and 7 bases at J, with 8 bases in the middle. The CDR3 sequence: CASSSAGNSPLHF. CDR3 DNA: TGTGCCAGCAGCTCGGCAGGAAATTCACCCCTCCACTTT. Complete variable domain (other parts from reference TRBV7-3 and TRBJ1-6): GAGVSQTPSNKVTEKGKYVELRCDPISGHTALYWYRQSLGQGPEFLIYFQGTGAADDSGLPNDRFFAVRPEGSVSTLKIQRTERGDSAVYLCASSSAGNSPLHFGNGTRLTVT.

This chain links TRBV2 with TRBJ2-1; the D gene is possibly TRBD1 (5 bases). V lost 5 bases and J lost 6, with 17 bases in between. Looked up from germline, CDR1 is SNHLY and CDR2 is FYNNEI. This CDR3 is built from 15 residues. CDR3 sequence reads: CASSKGQGSRNEQFF. The CDR3 nucleotides read TGTGCCAGCAGTAAGGGGCAGGGAAGTCGCAATGAGCAGTTCTTC.

The rearrangement links TRBV4-2 to TRBJ2-2, with TRBD2 matching over 7 bases. There are 17 residues in the CDR3. Germline loops: CDR1 LGHNA, CDR2 YNFKEQ. The V segment lost 0 bases and the J segment 7 bases; nucleotides outside the gene matches: 11. The CDR3 sequence is CASSQEGTGGYGGELFF. As DNA, the CDR3 is TGTGCCAGCAGCCAAGAGGGAACGGGAGGATATGGCGGGGAGCTGTTTTTT.

V is TRBV2 and J is TRBJ1-5, with a possible D match to TRBD1 (6 bases). Germline V gene lookup returns CDR1 SNHLY and CDR2 FYNNEI. CDR3 length: 14 residues. Between the trimmed V and J ends, which lost 1 base and 2 bases, there was a span of 6 bases. The CDR3 reads CASSEGQGNQPQHF. The CDR3 region has the DNA TGTGCCAGCAGTGAAGGACAGGGCAATCAGCCCCAGCATTTT.

The chain recombines TRBV4-1 with TRBJ2-3; 8 nucleotides agree with TRBD1. The germline CDR1 and CDR2 sequences are MGHRA and YSYEKL. Unmatched junction bases numbered 5, after V lost 1 base and J lost 5 bases. The CDR3 spans 15 residues. The CDR3 region is CASSQVQGAGDTQYF. The CDR3 coding sequence is TGCGCCAGCAGCCAAGTGCAGGGGGCAGGAGATACGCAGTATTTT.

The chain joins TRBV15 to TRBJ2-3; D possibly corresponds to TRBD1 (5 bases). This CDR3 has 16 amino acids. V lost 0 bases to trimming and J lost 5 bases, with 15 bases between them. Germline-derived CDR1 and CDR2 are LNHNV and YYDKDF (reference sequence). The CDR3 sequence: CATSRDQWGSGDTQYF. DNA of the CDR3: TGTGCCACCAGCAGAGATCAATGGGGCTCGGGAGATACGCAGTATTTT.

CDR3 DNA sequence: TGTGCCAGCAGGCCCTTGGACAGCTATAGCAATCAGCCCCAGCATTTT. This translates into CASRPLDSYSNQPQHF. This chain links TRBV6-6 with TRBJ1-5; perhaps TRBD1 as D (6 bases). Germline CDR1 MNHNY, CDR2 SVGAGI (reference sequence). The CDR3 covers 16 residues. V was shortened by 6 bases and J by 0 bases, with 15 bases between the two germline ends.

The chain joins TRBV7-2 to TRBJ2-5; D gene uncertain. The germline V gene encodes CDR1 SGHTA and CDR2 FQGNSA. The CDR3 is made up of 12 amino acids. Trimming removed 1 base from V and 4 bases from J, with 4 bases in between. The CDR3 loop reads CASSLGVETQYF. Here the CDR3 DNA reads TGTGCCAGCAGCTTAGGAGTAGAGACCCAGTACTTC.